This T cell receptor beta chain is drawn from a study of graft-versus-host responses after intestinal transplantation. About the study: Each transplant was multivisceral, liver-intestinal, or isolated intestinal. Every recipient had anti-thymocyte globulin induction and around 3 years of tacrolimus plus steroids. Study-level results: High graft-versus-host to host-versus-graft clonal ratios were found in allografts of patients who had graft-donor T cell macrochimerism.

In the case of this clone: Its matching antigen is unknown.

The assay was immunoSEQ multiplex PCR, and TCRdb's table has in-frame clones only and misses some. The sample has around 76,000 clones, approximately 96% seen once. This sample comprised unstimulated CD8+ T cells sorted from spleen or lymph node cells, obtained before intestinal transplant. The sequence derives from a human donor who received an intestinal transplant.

The CDR3 nucleotides are TGTGCCAGCAGCCCGGGACAGGGGGGGAGCGAGCAGTACTTC. Its translation is CASSPGQGGSEQYF. This rearrangement joins TRBV13 to TRBJ2-7; the match to TRBD1 covers 11 bases. Trimming cost V 5 bases and J 6 bases; bases outside gene matches: 6. CDR1 PRHDT and CDR2 FYEKMQ come from the germline V gene (reference sequence). CDR3 length: 14 amino acids.